These 28 T cell receptor beta chains were all obtained from the same sample, sequenced in a study of blood T cell repertoires in COVID-19. Method: immunoSEQ multiplex PCR; TCRdb's copy keeps in-frame clones and lacks some. Seen here are 400,000 to 550,000 clones, 75% to 90% observed once, and the top ten hold around 4.4%. Sequencing used peripheral blood. The receptors were gathered from a woman aged 30 to 39 with acute or convalescent COVID-19.

The chain has TRBV28 and TRBJ2-3; 11 nucleotides line up with TRBD2. Trimming took 2 bases from V and 2 from J; bases not matched to a gene: 9. The CDR3 is made up of 18 amino acids. Germline V CDR1 and CDR2: MDHEN, SYDVKM. The CDR3 loop is CASSLATSGNPYTDTQYF. The CDR3 DNA reads TGTGCCAGCAGTTTAGCGACTAGCGGGAATCCTTACACAGATACGCAGTATTTT.

The CDR3 sequence is CASSPNSILSNQPQHF. CDR3 nucleotide sequence: TGTGCCAGCAGTCCAAACAGTATTCTTAGCAATCAGCCCCAGCATTTT. V and J are TRBV28 and TRBJ1-5; D unclear. Trimming stripped 5 bases from V and 0 bases from J, with 14 bases between. The length of the CDR3 is 16 residues. Germline V gene sequence: CDR1 MDHEN, CDR2 SYDVKM.

The V and J genes are TRBV3-1 (or the pseudogene TRBV3-2) and TRBJ2-7, with 11 nucleotides matching TRBD2. V trimming: 6 bases; J trimming: 0 bases; junction bases outside the gene matches: 4. The CDR3 totals 15 residues. Germline V gene sequence: CDR1 LGHDT, CDR2 YNNKEL (reference sequence). The CDR3, as DNA: TGTGCCAGCAGATCGACTAGCGGGGACTCCTACGAGCAGTACTTC. It specifies CASRSTSGDSYEQYF.

V usage is TRBV24-1 and J usage is TRBJ2-7, with D possibly matching TRBD2 (6 bases). From germline, CDR1 is KGHDR and CDR2 SFDVKD. The CDR3 has 12 amino acids. V dropped 1 base and J dropped 7 bases, with 7 bases sitting between them. Here the CDR3 reads CATSDFRGEQYF. The CDR3 DNA sequence: TGTGCCACCAGTGATTTTCGGGGGGAGCAGTACTTC.

The chain has TRBV18 and TRBJ1-4, with 8 positions matching TRBD1. The CDR3 contains 18 residues. Per the germline V gene, CDR1 is KGHSH and CDR2 is LQKENI. The V gene end was trimmed by 0 bases and the J gene end by 2 bases; junction bases not matched to a gene: 8. In DNA, the CDR3 is TGTGCCAGCTCACCACCTCAAGGACAGGGTGGCACTAATGAAAAACTGTTTTTT. Its translation is CASSPPQGQGGTNEKLFF.

The V and J genes are TRBV5-1 and TRBJ1-2; TRBD1 matches at 9 bases. The CDR3 length is 14 residues. Losses at the gene ends were 0 bases for V and 7 bases for J; bases not matched to a gene: 4. Germline loops: CDR1 SGHRS, CDR2 YFSETQ. In DNA, the CDR3 is TGCGCCAGCAGCTTGGGACAGGGGGTAGGTGGCTACACCTTC. Protein sequence: CASSLGQGVGGYTF.

The chain joins TRBV29-1 to TRBJ1-2; no firm D call. This CDR3 spans 13 amino acids. The ends were cut back, 5 bases at V and 0 bases at J, with 10 bases in the middle. In germline, CDR1 is SQVTM, CDR2 ANQGSEA. The CDR3: CSVTQSTNYGYTF. In DNA, the CDR3 is TGCAGCGTTACGCAGTCCACTAACTATGGCTACACCTTC.

The V and J genes are TRBV28 and TRBJ1-1, with D perhaps matching TRBD1 (6 bases). The CDR3 is made up of 15 amino acids. The ends were cut back, 6 bases at V and 0 bases at J, with 14 bases in the middle. Germline V lookup: CDR1 MDHEN, CDR2 SYDVKM. The chain's CDR3 is CASSEPGTLNTEAFF. The CDR3 DNA reads TGTGCCAGCAGCGAACCCGGGACATTGAACACTGAAGCTTTCTTT.

This clone has only one observation. V is TRBV4-1 and J is TRBJ1-2, with TRBD1 matching 7 bases. Trimming cost V 3 bases and J 4 bases; bases outside gene matches: 17. CDR3 size: 18 residues. Germline V gives CDR1 MGHRA, CDR2 YSYEKL. The DNA of the CDR3 is TGCGCCAGCAGCCAGGGACCGGGACAGACGACGGGGGTCTATGGCTACACCTTC. It translates to CASSQGPGQTTGVYGYTF.

The chain is built from TRBV28 and TRBJ1-5; D possibly corresponds to TRBD1 (6 bases). Germline-derived CDR1 and CDR2 are MDHEN and SYDVKM. CDR3 length equals 14 residues. Trimming left V 5 bases short and J 5 bases short, with 13 bases between. CDR3 loop: CASSLTPGDQPQHF. In DNA, the CDR3 is TGTGCCAGCAGTCTCACCCCAGGGGATCAGCCCCAGCATTTT.

CDR3 DNA sequence: TGTGCCAGCAGCCCAGAGAGGTCTAGCGGTGCCTCAGATACGCAGTATTTT. Its protein is CASSPERSSGASDTQYF. The gene calls are TRBV9 and TRBJ2-3; TRBD2 agrees at 7 bases. From germline, CDR1 is SGDLS and CDR2 YYNGEE. This CDR3 has 17 residues. With V trimmed by 4 bases and J by 4 bases, 15 bases remained unmatched.

This chain links TRBV3-1 (or the pseudogene TRBV3-2) with TRBJ2-1; TRBD2 agrees at 9 bases. Losses at the gene ends were 2 bases for V and 10 bases for J; bases not matched to a gene: 6. Germline values: CDR1 LGHDT, CDR2 YNNKEL (reference sequence). The CDR3 is 14 amino acids. The CDR3 DNA reads TGTGCCAGCAGCCAACAGCGGGGGGCCCAGGAGCAGTTCTTC. This codes for CASSQQRGAQEQFF.

CDR3 sequence reads: CASSLNSEGYTF. The CDR3 coding sequence is TGTGCCAGCAGCTTAAATTCTGAGGGCTACACCTTC. The chain uses TRBV11-1 and TRBJ1-2, with D unresolved. The germline V gene has CDR1 SGHAT and CDR2 FQDESV (reference sequence). V was cut by 2 bases and J by 8 bases, with 9 bases left in between. The length of the CDR3 is 12 residues. Full variable domain (rest looked up from reference TRBV11-1 and TRBJ1-2): EAEVAQSPRYKITEKSQAVAFWCDPISGHATLYWYRQILGQGPELLVQFQDESVVDDSQLPKDRFSAERLKGVDSTLKIQPAELGDSAMYLCASSLNSEGYTFGSGTRLTVV.

The chain combines TRBV28 with TRBJ1-6, with TRBD1 matching 7 bases. J gave up 5 bases and V 6 bases, and 7 bases lay outside the gene matches. This CDR3 contains 15 residues. The germline V gene encodes CDR1 MDHEN and CDR2 SYDVKM. The CDR3 here is CASRVRQGDNSPLHF. DNA for the CDR3: TGTGCCAGCAGGGTGCGGCAGGGGGATAATTCACCCCTCCACTTT.

The chain joins TRBV2 to TRBJ2-1; the D gene is possibly TRBD1 (6 bases). This CDR3 contains 14 residues. Germline V CDR1 and CDR2: SNHLY, FYNNEI. Trimming stripped 3 bases from V and 7 bases from J, with 13 bases between. CDR3 protein: CASSEDSSRNEQFF. DNA for the CDR3: TGTGCCAGCAGTGAGGACAGTTCCAGGAATGAGCAGTTCTTC.

This rearrangement joins TRBV7-2 to TRBJ2-5; 10 nucleotides agree with TRBD2. Germline loops: CDR1 SGHTA, CDR2 FQGNSA. Trimming removed 3 bases from V and 4 bases from J; junction bases left unmatched: 5. The CDR3 sequence is 15 residues long. The CDR3 reads CASSFSGGPAETQYF. CDR3 in DNA: TGTGCCAGCAGCTTTAGCGGGGGGCCGGCAGAGACCCAGTACTTC.

The sample holds a few counts of this clone. The V and J genes are TRBV20-1 and TRBJ1-5; 7 bases match TRBD1. The CDR3 has 13 residues. The V and J ends lost 4 bases and 5 bases, in that order; junction bases with no gene match: 5. Germline V CDR1 and CDR2: DFQATT, SNEGSKA (reference sequence). The CDR3 sequence: CSATEGADQPQHF. CDR3 DNA sequence: TGCAGTGCTACTGAGGGGGCTGATCAGCCCCAGCATTTT.

The chain joins TRBV7-2 to TRBJ1-2, with TRBD1 matching 7 bases. Per germline, CDR1 SGHTA and CDR2 FQGNSA. V gave up 5 bases and J gave up 3 bases; unmatched junction bases: 3. The CDR3 contains 13 residues. For the CDR3, the DNA is TGTGCCAGCAGCCTCGGGACAGACTATGGCTACACCTTC. This encodes CASSLGTDYGYTF.

This clone has a single count. The chain joins TRBV5-1 to TRBJ2-7, with TRBD1 matching 9 bases. V shed 2 bases, J shed 4 bases, and the junction held 4 bases outside the gene matches. Germline CDR1 and CDR2: SGHRS and YFSETQ. This CDR3 spans 14 amino acids. The CDR3 here is CASSFGQGIYEQYF. For the CDR3, the DNA is TGCGCCAGCAGCTTCGGACAGGGGATTTACGAGCAGTACTTC.

This clone was found once. This chain connects TRBV27 to TRBJ1-5; D call uncertain. Deletions cut 2 bases from V and 3 bases from J, with 11 bases between. This CDR3 has 15 residues. Germline V CDR1 and CDR2: MNHEY, SMNVEV (reference sequence). CDR3 loop: CASSLSSRFNQPQHF. DNA of the CDR3: TGTGCCAGCAGTTTAAGTTCACGGTTCAATCAGCCCCAGCATTTT.

On this clone: Distinct nucleotide sequences in the sample also encode this CDR3. The chain links TRBV12-3 or TRBV12-4 to TRBJ2-7; D unresolved. V lost 5 bases to trimming and J lost 3 bases, with 5 bases between them. This CDR3 has 11 residues. The CDR3 protein is CASSPGYEQYF. DNA of the CDR3: TGTGCCAGCAGTCCCGGCTACGAGCAGTACTTC.

J is TRBJ2-3 and V is TRBV10-3; maybe TRBD2 (7 bases). Per germline, CDR1 ENHRY and CDR2 SYGVKD. Deletions cut 8 bases from V and 2 bases from J, with 17 bases between. This CDR3 is 15 amino acids long. The CDR3 here is CAIQNRGGVTDTQYF. CDR3 DNA sequence: TGTGCCATCCAAAATAGAGGGGGGGTCACAGATACGCAGTATTTT.

V usage is TRBV9 and J usage is TRBJ2-1, with TRBD1 matching 7 bases. Germline CDR1 and CDR2: SGDLS and YYNGEE. The junction had 7 bases not matched to a gene; V was cut back by 4 bases and J by 12 bases. CDR3 length: 12 residues. As DNA, the CDR3 is TGTGCCAGCAGCTCACAGGGGTCGGGGCAGTTCTTC. This sequence encodes CASSSQGSGQFF.

This clone was counted a single time. The V gene is TRBV7-3, the J gene TRBJ2-2; TRBD2 might be the D (6 bases). V was clipped by 5 bases and J by 6 bases, with 13 bases between them. The germline gives CDR1 SGHTA, CDR2 FQGTGA. CDR3 size: 14 residues. This chain's CDR3 is CASSPLGGAGELFF. The CDR3 coding sequence is TGTGCCAGCAGCCCACTGGGCGGGGCCGGGGAGCTGTTTTTT.

J is TRBJ1-5 and V is TRBV6-6; D possibly corresponds to TRBD1 (5 bases). V was trimmed by 6 bases and J by 4 bases, leaving 16 bases between them. From germline, CDR1 is MNHNY and CDR2 SVGAGI (reference sequence). The CDR3 covers 15 residues. CDR3 nucleotides: TGTGCCAGCAGCCCCGACATCGGGGGTAATCAGCCCCAGCATTTT. Amino acids: CASSPDIGGNQPQHF.

This sequence joins TRBV7-9 and TRBJ1-4, with D uncertain. The CDR3 has 20 residues. The germline V gene encodes CDR1 SEHNR and CDR2 FQNEAQ (reference sequence). V was cut by 5 bases and J by 0 bases, with 25 bases left in between. The CDR3 region has the DNA TGTGCCAGCAGCACATATCAAAGGACTTACAACCCTGCAACTAATGAAAAACTGTTTTTT. It translates to CASSTYQRTYNPATNEKLFF. Together with reference TRBV7-9 and TRBJ1-4, the CDR3 gives the full variable domain: DTGVSQNPRHKITKRGQNVTFRCDPISEHNRLYWYRQTLGQGPEFLTYFQNEAQLEKSRLLSDRFSAERPKGSFSTLEIQRTEQGDSAMYLCASSTYQRTYNPATNEKLFFGSGTQLSVL.

J is TRBJ2-1 and V is TRBV7-9; the D gene is possibly TRBD2 (6 bases). The length of the CDR3 is 13 residues. Germline V gives CDR1 SEHNR, CDR2 FQNEAQ (reference sequence). The V gene lost 1 base and the J gene lost 6 bases, with 7 bases spanning the gap. DNA for the CDR3: TGTGCCAGCAGCTTAGTCGGGGGCAATGAGCAGTTCTTC. It codes for CASSLVGGNEQFF.

The table lists this clone with a count of one. This chain connects TRBV6-6 to TRBJ1-5; possible D gene TRBD1, 6 bases. Trimming pared 6 bases from V and 8 bases from J, leaving 20 bases between. This CDR3 spans 15 amino acids. Germline assignment: CDR1 MNHNY and CDR2 SVGAGI (reference sequence). In nucleotides, the CDR3 is TGTGCCAGCAGCTCCCCCTGGGAGGGGGGGAAGCCCCAGCATTTT. It yields the protein CASSSPWEGGKPQHF.